The 3 T cell receptor beta chains presented below share a single source sample, sequenced in a study of T-cell reconstitution after alpha-beta-depleted transplantation in children. As it was prepared, the TCRbeta library received unique molecular identifiers. TCRdb analysed the PCR reads with MiXCR anew, one entry per CDR3 protein. The sample shows approximately 150,000 distinct CDR3 sequences, around 8.5% of them seen only once. The specimen was PBMCs, mostly from graft donor cells, collected 180 days after TCRalphabeta/CD19-depleted stem cell transplant. The receptors come from a female patient aged 2-9 years who had a stem cell transplant for congenital amegakaryocytic thrombocytopenia, so the T cells may come from the graft donor.

V usage is TRBV9 and J usage is TRBJ2-1; D may be TRBD2 (6 bases). V was shortened by 0 bases and J by 8 bases, with 15 bases between the two germline ends. Germline CDR1 and CDR2: SGDLS and YYNGEE. This CDR3 is built from 15 residues. DNA of the CDR3: TGTGCCAGCAGCGTAGACTACTACCCGGGAGATGAGCAGTTCTTC. Its translation is CASSVDYYPGDEQFF.

Note on this clonotype: A much larger clone lies one base from this, so it may be a read error. CDR3 in amino acids: CSAAYNQQFF. The CDR3 coding sequence is TGCAGCGCAGCATACAATCAGCAGTTCTTC. The chain combines TRBV29-1 with TRBJ2-1, with D unresolved. The germline CDR1 and CDR2 sequences are SQVTM and ANQGSEA. This CDR3 is built from 10 residues.

This clonotype was seen many times. J is TRBJ2-1 and V is TRBV29-1; D is tentatively TRBD1 or TRBD2 (5 bases each). In germline, CDR1 is SQVTM, CDR2 ANQGSEA. This CDR3 contains 12 residues. Trimming removed 6 bases from V and 10 bases from J, with 16 bases in between. The CDR3 here is CSVGQGVREQFF. Here the CDR3 DNA reads TGCAGCGTAGGCCAGGGAGTAAGGGAGCAGTTCTTC.